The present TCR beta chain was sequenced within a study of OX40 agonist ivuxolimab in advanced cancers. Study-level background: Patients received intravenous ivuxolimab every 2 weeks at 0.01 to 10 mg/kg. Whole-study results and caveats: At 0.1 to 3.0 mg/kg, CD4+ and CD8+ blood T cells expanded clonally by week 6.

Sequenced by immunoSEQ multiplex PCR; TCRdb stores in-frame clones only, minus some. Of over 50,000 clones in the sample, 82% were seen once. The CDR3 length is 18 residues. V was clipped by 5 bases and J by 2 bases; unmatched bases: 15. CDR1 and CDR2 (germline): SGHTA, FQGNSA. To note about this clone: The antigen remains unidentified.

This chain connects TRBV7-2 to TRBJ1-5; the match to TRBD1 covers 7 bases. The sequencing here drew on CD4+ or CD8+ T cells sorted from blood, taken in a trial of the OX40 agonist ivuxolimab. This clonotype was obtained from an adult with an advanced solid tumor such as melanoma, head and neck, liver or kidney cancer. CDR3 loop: CASSSSADRPGGNQPQHF. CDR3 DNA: TGTGCCAGCAGCAGCTCTGCGGACAGGCCTGGCGGCAATCAGCCCCAGCATTTT.